The source of this TCR beta chain is a study of cytomegalovirus exposure and HLA in healthy donors (dated by TCRdb to about 2017). For the study in its entirety: According to an earlier analysis of 550 to 750 of the donors, about 190 million T cells yielded over 90 million unique TCR beta sequences and 250 to 350 Gb of sequence data. About 300 gigabases of sequencing data and approximately 80 million unique TCR sequences were included in an early release covering several hundred HLA-typed donors. The genetic ancestry cluster associated with self-reported Caucasian donors included around 76% of the 300 to 400 genotyped donors. The study aimed to test whether signatures of past pathogen exposure could be identified by cataloging public T cell receptors. Using immunosequencing, the study profiled T cell repertoires from around 680 subjects and related those repertoires to cytomegalovirus serostatus. Besides the first cohort of more than 650 subjects, a separate validation cohort made up of 120 or so different subjects was used. To predict cytomegalovirus infection status, the study combined high-throughput TCR immunosequencing, statistical association of individual TCRs with disease status, and machine learning. To study patterns of TCR occurrence, a later analysis re-analyzed previously published TCR beta repertoires from several hundred donors and added high-resolution HLA genotyping. Rather than drawing on any new phenotypic data, the later analysis identified candidate immune exposures from TCR beta sequences and the way those sequences occurred across donors. An earlier analysis of nearly 600 of the donors applied high-throughput TCR beta sequencing to assess whether each TCR beta V gene segment acted as functional or pseudogenic. Alongside the repertoire data, information on donor age, sex, ethnicity and CMV serostatus was compiled. Genome-wide SNP genotypes for about 60% of the roughly 700 donors were used in a later genetic analysis, which treated that subset as a discovery cohort. All discovery cohort repertoires had been generated using a single sequencing platform. HLA typing included class I and class II loci at four-digit resolution. The number of donors typed differed by locus, with 629-630 for A, B, C, DRB1 and DQB1, roughly 550 for DQA1, about 610 for DPA1, and roughly 450 for DPB1. Because of strong linkage in the cohort, a few DR-DQ haplotypes were treated as single units for association and clustering. Among 350 to 400 genotyped donors of the cohort, an average of 235,054 unique TCR beta nucleotide sequences were sequenced per donor, 15% to 20% of them non-productive.

The cohort comprised under 700 healthy bone marrow donors. At the time of sampling, every cohort member was nominally healthy, though immune exposures that went unrecorded were likely present. The donor tested CMV seronegative and was one of the 352 seronegative cohort members. Each donor provided a peripheral blood sample, and peripheral blood mononuclear cells were used for TCR beta sequencing. Genomic DNA was extracted from the blood cell samples with the Qiagen DNeasy Blood Extraction Kit. Points the paper makes about the study in general: The only immune exposure information available for the cohort was CMV serostatus. At a false discovery rate of 0.05, a later analysis linked roughly 17,000 TCR beta sequences to specific HLA alleles. Because the 87-base-pair reads could not distinguish some IMGT-functional V segments, including TRBV6-2 and TRBV6-3, those segments were excluded. In a later genetic analysis, fewer N-insertions in productive TCRs were reported among donors in an Asian-associated ancestry cluster than the roughly 700-donor mean. In vitro tests confirmed that a few of the cytomegalovirus-associated TCR beta chains recognize cytomegalovirus antigens. In a later analysis, most CMV-associated TCR beta chains were found to appear HLA-restricted, with HLA associations seemingly driven largely by CMV exposure. In a later analysis, TCR association rates were found to vary across HLA loci, with the most associated TCRs seen for DRB1 alleles and the fewest for HLA-C alleles. Because some donors lacked HLA typing at each locus, the association tests relied only on the typed subset. A further reported finding was that TCR beta sequences accurately predicted the HLA-A and HLA-B alleles for most subjects in the first cohort. In both the original and validation cohorts, the classifier was reported to diagnose cytomegalovirus status with high specificity and sensitivity. When HLA alleles, especially DR and DQ, strongly co-occurred, attributing TCR associations to individual alleles was difficult. The study listed around 160 TCR beta chains as associated with cytomegalovirus. Sequencing depth was assumed to be roughly uniform across donors in the presence/absence analyses, though that assumption may not hold. In an earlier analysis of approximately 600 of the donors, most TCR beta V segments were observed in productive rearrangements about 90% or about 30% of the time, broadly matching IMGT annotations. Correlated functional status among segregating V segments might reflect linkage disequilibrium, but an unknown experimental factor could not be ruled out. In this cohort, only TCR beta chains were sequenced, and detectable features were limited by the absence of alpha or paired-chain data. The earlier analysis of 587 of the donors excluded roughly 17 rarely observed V segments, including chromosome 9 orphons, because counts were too low. A cluster of highly shared sequence variants was judged likely to represent a technical artifact of the sequencing pipeline. In a later analysis, several top co-occurrence clusters were reported to appear linked to parvovirus B19, influenza, CMV and Epstein-Barr virus. It was suggested by the authors that the approach could potentially be generalized to other disease states and immunological phenotypes. A later genetic analysis associated a missense DCLRE1C variant with V-gene and J-gene trimming of TCR beta chains, and an independent cohort replicated the association. In a later analysis, HLA-associated TCR beta chains were found to be more clonally expanded and to have lower generation probabilities than equally common non-associated chains. Across donors, most TCR sequences were observed very rarely, whereas some public TCRs were present in many individuals.

CDR1 and CDR2 are read off the germline V gene as SGHTA and FQGTGA. V was cut back by 1 base and J by 1 base, leaving a gap of 13 bases between them. Reading from cysteine to phenylalanine, the CDR3 counts 16 amino acids. Only the CDR3 portion is preserved as DNA: 48 bases, with reading frame beginning at the first base. The receptor library was made with the immunoSEQ multiplex PCR assay. A mixture of 60 forward primers for TCR Vbeta segments and 13 reverse primers for TCR Jbeta segments was used in the multiplex PCR. A multiplex PCR assay on genomic DNA amplified the CDR3 region of rearranged TCR beta genes. Amplified TCR beta libraries were sequenced as 87-base-pair reads on the Illumina HiSeq System. The source study handled its data this way. A later analysis tallied around 87 million unique TCR beta chains across the 600 to 700 repertoires, and approximately 11 million of those chains were shared by two or more donors. Raw reads were error-corrected and collapsed into unique sequences by a nearest-neighbor algorithm in which closely related sequences were merged to remove PCR and sequencing errors. CDR3 sequences were aligned to IMGT reference sequences to assign V, D and J gene segments. For a sequence to be retained, a match of at least six nucleotides was required to both a V gene segment and a J gene segment. A rearrangement counted as productive if the CDR3 had no stop codons and remained in frame with V and J, and every other rearrangement counted as non-productive. CDR3 was defined by IMGT convention, running from the second conserved V-encoded cysteine to the conserved J-encoded phenylalanine. The earlier analysis of roughly 590 of the donors excluded any sequence lacking an unambiguous match to a single V gene segment. An earlier analysis of 500 to 700 of the donors classified V segments as functional when productive rearrangements were above 56.7% and as segregating when the standard deviation between donors was above 5%. To diagnose cytomegalovirus status from the catalog of TCR beta chain sequences, a statistical classification framework was built. V and J gene assignment, in a later analysis, came from comparing TCR nucleotide sequences with IMGT/GENE-DB human TR gene sequences. A later analysis assigned CDR3 sequences and most-parsimonious VDJ recombination scenarios with the TCRdist pipeline. In a later analysis, each TCR beta chain was defined by its CDR3 amino acid sequence together with its V-gene family, and reads lacking a unique V-gene family were excluded. A later analysis removed 592 highly shared, low-generation-probability nucleotide sequences to deal with suspected cross-contamination and a sequencing artifact. In a later analysis, a clonal expansion index was calculated for each public chain from normalized within-repertoire ranks of inferred template counts. In a later analysis, generation probabilities were computed using a VDJ recombination model fitted to out-of-frame rearrangements, and the results were checked against IGoR. Hypergeometric tests were used in a later analysis to score TCR-TCR, TCR-HLA and TCR-CMV co-occurrence, with a repertoire-size bias correction applied to the TCR pairs. To estimate false discovery rates, a later analysis permuted the HLA or CMV assignments 20 times. In a later analysis, co-occurring TCRs were grouped using DBSCAN, with TCRdist sequence similarity added in when clustering inside HLA-allele-positive subsets. For co-occurrence clustering, repertoires with fewer than 30,000 or more than 120,000 public chains were excluded, along with five or six repertoires with anomalous nucleotide sharing. Imported from immuneACCESS, the table was reduced by TCRdb to in-frame sequences with V and J called. These copies leave out some clones; in studies compared against another copy, an unresolved V gene accounts for under half, and the cause of the remainder is not known. V, J and clone size were drawn from that table, and D and trimming were deduced from the DNA. The sample data list under 250,000 clones, and 70% to 80% of these were observed just once. The leading ten clones occupy 1.5% to 2% of the sample.

Regarding this clone: Its recognized antigen is unknown. No per-base quality is available; no much larger clone lies one base away.

This receptor was obtained from a man aged 30 to 39 in good health and CMV-seronegative. The sample comprised PBMCs. The chain was built from TRBV7-3 and TRBJ1-1; a tentative D match to TRBD1 spans 5 bases. DNA sequence: TGTGCCAGCAGCTTAATTGGTGGGGCCCGGAACACTGAAGCTTTCTTT. This gives the protein CASSLIGGARNTEAFF.